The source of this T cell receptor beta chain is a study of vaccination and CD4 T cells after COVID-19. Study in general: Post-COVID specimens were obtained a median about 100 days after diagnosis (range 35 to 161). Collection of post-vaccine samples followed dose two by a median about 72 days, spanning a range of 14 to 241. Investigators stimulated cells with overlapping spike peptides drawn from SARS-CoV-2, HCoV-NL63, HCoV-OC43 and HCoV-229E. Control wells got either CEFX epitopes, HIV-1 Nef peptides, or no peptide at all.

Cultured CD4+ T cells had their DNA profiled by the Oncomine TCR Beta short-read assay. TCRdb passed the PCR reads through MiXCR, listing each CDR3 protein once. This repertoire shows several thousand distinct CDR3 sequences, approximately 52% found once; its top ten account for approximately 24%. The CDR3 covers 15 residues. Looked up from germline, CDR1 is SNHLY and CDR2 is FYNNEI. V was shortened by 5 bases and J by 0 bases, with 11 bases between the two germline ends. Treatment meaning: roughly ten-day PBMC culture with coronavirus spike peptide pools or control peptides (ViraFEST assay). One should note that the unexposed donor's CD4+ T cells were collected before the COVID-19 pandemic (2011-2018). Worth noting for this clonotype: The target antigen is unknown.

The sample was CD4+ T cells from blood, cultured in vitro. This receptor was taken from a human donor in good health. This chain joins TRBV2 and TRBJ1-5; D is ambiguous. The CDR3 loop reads CASSSFPYSNQPQHF. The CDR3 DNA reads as TGTGCCAGCAGTTCTTTCCCTTATAGCAATCAGCCCCAGCATTTT.